Shown below are 3 T cell receptor beta chains from a single sample sequenced in a study of Tregs in tolerant kidney transplant recipients. Here immunoSEQ multiplex PCR was the method, and the copy in TCRdb shows in-frame clones only, minus some. There are 15,000 or so clones in the sample, with approximately 3.5% held by the top ten. Recipients received nonmyeloablative bone marrow transplants from related graft donors, with transient mixed chimerism. The specimen was CD4+ T cells from blood (PBMCs), collected 12 months after the transplant. The source of these receptors is a human patient who received a combined kidney and bone marrow transplant. These T cells may partly come from the graft donor.

As for this clone: The CDR3 is cut off 3 residues early in the read; its end comes from the germline J gene. The genes are TRBV5-1 and TRBJ2-7; 11 bases agree with TRBD1. The CDR3 runs 14 residues. V shed 4 bases, J shed 4 bases, and the junction held 4 bases outside the gene matches. Looked up from germline, CDR1 is SGHRS and CDR2 is YFSETQ. CDR3 residues: CASSRTGGGYEQYF. The CDR3 bases that were read are TGCGCCAGCAGCCGGACAGGGGGCGGGTACGAG.

As regards this clone: Sequencing ends 3 residues short of the CDR3 end; the germline J gene provides the rest. The V call is TRBV16, the J call TRBJ1-5, with no clear D. Germline V CDR1 and CDR2: KGHSY, FQNENV. This CDR3 has 13 amino acids. Between the trimmed V and J ends, which lost 0 bases and 4 bases, there was a span of 4 bases. CDR3 DNA (partial): TGTGCCAGCAGCCAATCGGCTAATCAGCCC. It codes for CASSQSANQP. Given in full, the CDR3 is CASSQSANQPQHF.

Of note for this clone: The CDR3 goes on 3 residues after the read ends, and that part is filled in from the germline J gene. The rearrangement links TRBV14 to TRBJ2-1, with a weak D call TRBD2 (6 bases). Germline loops: CDR1 SGHDN, CDR2 FVKESK. V lost 4 bases to trimming and J lost 2 bases, with 15 bases between them. There are 16 residues in the CDR3. The CDR3 here is CASSRSVSGPYNEQFF. The sequenced CDR3 bases are TGTGCCAGCAGCCGTTCTGTAAGCGGGCCCTACAATGAG.